This TCR beta chain was found in a study of cytomegalovirus exposure and HLA in healthy donors. This table comes from immunoSEQ multiplex PCR, and its TCRdb copy is limited to in-frame clones, with some not included. The sample holds about 260,000 clones, 90% seen once. The trim removed 4 bases at V and 7 bases at J, leaving 10 bases unmatched. Germline V CDR1 and CDR2: SGHNT, YYREEE (reference sequence). The length of the CDR3 is 17 residues. V is TRBV5-4 and J is TRBJ2-1, with 14 bases identical to TRBD2. The sequence was obtained from a woman aged 25 to 45 in good health and CMV-seronegative. What was sequenced was PBMCs. The CDR3 is CASSPTLGTSGSNEQFF. The DNA for the CDR3 is TGTGCCAGCAGCCCCACTCTCGGGACTAGCGGGAGTAATGAGCAGTTCTTC.